The entry below describes one T cell receptor (beta chain). The antigen is not known. The second PCR ran about 6 to 12 cycles with a sample-barcoded 5' primer and J-beta primers. The template-switch adaptor was a 5' adaptor with 12 random nucleotides. It tagged each cDNA molecule. TCRdb recomputed calls from the 5' RACE reads with MiXCR, one row per CDR3 protein. The data contain about 970,000 distinct CDR3 sequences, roughly 50% of them singletons. This record comes from a study of blood T cells in healthy people across ages. Study observations and caveats: Unsorted PBMC input precluded a conclusive naive versus antigen-experienced comparison.

V lost 2 bases, J lost 3 bases, and 7 bases stayed unmatched. This CDR3 is 16 amino acids long. CDR1 and CDR2 from the germline V gene are MDHEN and SYDVKM. Sequences were obtained from blood. The chain uses TRBV28 and TRBJ2-7; TRBD2 matches at 10 bases. The source is a woman aged 55-69 years in good health. CDR3 DNA: TGTGCCAGCAGTTTACCCCAAGGACTAGCGGACTACGAGCAGTACTTC. Its translation: CASSLPQGLADYEQYF.